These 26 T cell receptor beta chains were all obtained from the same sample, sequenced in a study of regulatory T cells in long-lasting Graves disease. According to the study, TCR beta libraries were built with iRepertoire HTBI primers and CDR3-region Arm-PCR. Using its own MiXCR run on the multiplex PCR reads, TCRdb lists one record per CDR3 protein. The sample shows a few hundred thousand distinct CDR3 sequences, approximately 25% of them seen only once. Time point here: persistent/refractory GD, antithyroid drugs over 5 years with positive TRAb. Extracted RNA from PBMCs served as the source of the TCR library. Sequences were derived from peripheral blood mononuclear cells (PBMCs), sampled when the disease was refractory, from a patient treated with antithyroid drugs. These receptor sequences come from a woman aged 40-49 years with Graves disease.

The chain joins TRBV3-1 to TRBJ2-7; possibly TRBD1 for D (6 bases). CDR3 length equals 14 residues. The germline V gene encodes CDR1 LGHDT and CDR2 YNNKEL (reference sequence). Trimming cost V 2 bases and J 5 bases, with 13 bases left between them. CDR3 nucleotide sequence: TGTGCCAGCAGCCAATACAGGGATAACAACGAGCAGTACTTC. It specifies CASSQYRDNNEQYF.

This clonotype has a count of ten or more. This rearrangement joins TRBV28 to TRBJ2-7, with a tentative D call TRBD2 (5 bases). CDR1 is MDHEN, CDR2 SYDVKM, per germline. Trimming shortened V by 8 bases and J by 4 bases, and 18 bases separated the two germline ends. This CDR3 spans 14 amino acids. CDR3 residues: CASCLRGIGYEQYF. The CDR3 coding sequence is TGTGCCAGCTGTCTAAGAGGGATCGGTTACGAGCAGTACTTC.

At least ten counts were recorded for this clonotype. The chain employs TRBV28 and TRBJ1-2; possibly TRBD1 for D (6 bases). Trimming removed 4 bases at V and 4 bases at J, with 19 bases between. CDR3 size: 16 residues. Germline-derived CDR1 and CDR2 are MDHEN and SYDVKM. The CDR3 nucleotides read TGTGCCAGCAGTTCCGCCCCCAGCAGGGGATCCTATGGCTACACCTTC. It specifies CASSSAPSRGSYGYTF.

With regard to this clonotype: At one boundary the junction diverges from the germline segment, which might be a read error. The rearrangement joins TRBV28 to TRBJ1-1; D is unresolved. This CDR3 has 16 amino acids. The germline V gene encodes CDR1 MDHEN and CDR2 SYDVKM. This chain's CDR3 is CASSRMIRDLSFEAFF. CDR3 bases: TGCGCCAGCAGCCGAATGATACGGGATCTGTCCTTTGAAGCTTTCTTT. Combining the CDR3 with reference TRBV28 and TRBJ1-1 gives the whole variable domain DVKVTQSSRYLVKRTGEKVFLECVQDMDHENMFWYRQDPGLGLRLIYFSYDVKMKEKGDIPEGYSVSREKKERFSLILESASTNQTSMYLCASSRMIRDLSFEAFFGQGTRLTVV.

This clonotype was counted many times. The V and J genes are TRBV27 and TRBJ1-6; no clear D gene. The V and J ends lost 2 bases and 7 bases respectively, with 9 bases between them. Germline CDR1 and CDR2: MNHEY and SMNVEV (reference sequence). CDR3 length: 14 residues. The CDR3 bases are TGTGCCAGCAGTTTACAGTATACAAATTCACCCCTCCACTTT. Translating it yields CASSLQYTNSPLHF.

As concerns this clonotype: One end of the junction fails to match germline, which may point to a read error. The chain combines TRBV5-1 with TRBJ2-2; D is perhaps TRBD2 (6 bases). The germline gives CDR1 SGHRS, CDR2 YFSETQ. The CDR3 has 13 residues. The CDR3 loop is CASRTGSTGQLFF. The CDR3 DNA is TGCGCCAGCCGAACCGGGAGTACCGGGCAGCTGTTTTTT. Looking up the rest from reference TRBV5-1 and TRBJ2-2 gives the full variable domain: KAGVTQTPRYLIKTRGQQVTLSCSPISGHRSVSWYQQTPGQGLQFLFEYFSETQRNKGNFPGRFSGRQFSNSRSEMNVSTLELGDSALYLCASRTGSTGQLFFGEGSRLTVL.

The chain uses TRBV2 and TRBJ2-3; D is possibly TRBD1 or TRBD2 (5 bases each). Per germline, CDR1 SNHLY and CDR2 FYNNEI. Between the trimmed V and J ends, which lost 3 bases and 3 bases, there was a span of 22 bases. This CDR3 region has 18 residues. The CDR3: CASSDTAWKERGTDTQYF. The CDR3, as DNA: TGTGCCAGCAGTGATACCGCCTGGAAGGAGAGGGGTACAGATACGCAGTATTTT.

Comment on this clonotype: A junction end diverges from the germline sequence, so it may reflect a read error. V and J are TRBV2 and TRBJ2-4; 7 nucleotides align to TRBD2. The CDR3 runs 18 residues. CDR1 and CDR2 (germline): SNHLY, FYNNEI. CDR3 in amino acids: CASSEYSLLAEAKTIQYF. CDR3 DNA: TGTGCCAGCAGTGAATACTCTCTGCTAGCGGAAGCCAAAACCATTCAGTACTTC.

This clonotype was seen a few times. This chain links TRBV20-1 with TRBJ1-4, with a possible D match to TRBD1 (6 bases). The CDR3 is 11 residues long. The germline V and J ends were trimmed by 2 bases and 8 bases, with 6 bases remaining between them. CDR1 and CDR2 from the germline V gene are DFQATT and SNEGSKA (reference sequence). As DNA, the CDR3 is TGCAGTGCTAGACAGGGGGAAAAACTGTTTTTT. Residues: CSARQGEKLFF.

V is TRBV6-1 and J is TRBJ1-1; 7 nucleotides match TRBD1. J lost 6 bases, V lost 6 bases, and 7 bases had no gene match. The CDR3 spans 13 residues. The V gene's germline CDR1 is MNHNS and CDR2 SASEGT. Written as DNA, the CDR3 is TGTGCCAGCAGCCCTGGGACAGCACCTGAAGCTTTCTTT. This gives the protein CASSPGTAPEAFF.

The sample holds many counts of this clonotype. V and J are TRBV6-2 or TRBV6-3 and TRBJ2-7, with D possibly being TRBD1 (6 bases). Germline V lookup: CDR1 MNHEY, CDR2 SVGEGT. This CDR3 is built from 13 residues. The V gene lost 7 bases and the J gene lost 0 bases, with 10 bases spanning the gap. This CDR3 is CASTRDNSYEQYF. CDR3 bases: TGTGCCAGCACCCGGGACAACTCCTACGAGCAGTACTTC.

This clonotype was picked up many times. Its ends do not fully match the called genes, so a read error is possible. In nucleotides, the CDR3 is TGTGCCAACACGGACTGGGCTGAATTC. Amino acids: CANTDWAEF. The J gene is TRBJ2-7, the V gene TRBV28; D might be TRBD2 (5 bases). Germline CDR1 MDHEN, CDR2 SYDVKM. There are 9 residues in the CDR3.

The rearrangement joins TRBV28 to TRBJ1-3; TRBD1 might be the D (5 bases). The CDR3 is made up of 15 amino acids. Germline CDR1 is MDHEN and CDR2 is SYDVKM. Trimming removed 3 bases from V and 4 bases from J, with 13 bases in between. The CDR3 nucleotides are TGTGCCAGCAGTTTTCGGGGGATGTTAGGAAACACCATATATTTT. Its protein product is CASSFRGMLGNTIYF.

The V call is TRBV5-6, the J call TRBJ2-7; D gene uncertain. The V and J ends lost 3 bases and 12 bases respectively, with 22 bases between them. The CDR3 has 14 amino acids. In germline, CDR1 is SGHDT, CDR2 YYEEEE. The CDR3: CASSYPTETLKPYF. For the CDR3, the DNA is TGTGCCAGCAGCTACCCCACGGAAACCCTAAAGCCGTACTTC.

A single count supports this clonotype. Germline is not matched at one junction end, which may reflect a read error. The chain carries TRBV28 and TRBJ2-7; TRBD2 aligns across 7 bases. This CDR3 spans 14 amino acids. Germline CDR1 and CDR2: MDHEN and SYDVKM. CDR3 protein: CASRIAGSSYEQHF. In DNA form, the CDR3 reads TGTGCCAGCAGAATAGCGGGCAGCTCCTACGAGCAGCACTTC.

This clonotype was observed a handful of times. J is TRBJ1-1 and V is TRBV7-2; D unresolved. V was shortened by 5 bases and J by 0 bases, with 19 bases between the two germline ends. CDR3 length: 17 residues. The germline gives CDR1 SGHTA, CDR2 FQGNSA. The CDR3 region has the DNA TGTGCCAGCAGCAAAATCCCCAAGACATTGATGAACACTGAAGCTTTCTTT. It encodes CASSKIPKTLMNTEAFF.

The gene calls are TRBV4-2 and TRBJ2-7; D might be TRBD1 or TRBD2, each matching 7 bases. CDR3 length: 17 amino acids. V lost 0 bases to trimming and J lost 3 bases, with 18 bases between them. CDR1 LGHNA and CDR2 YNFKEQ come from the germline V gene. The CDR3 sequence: CASSQEGGGRGNYEQYF. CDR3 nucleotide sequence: TGTGCCAGCAGCCAAGAAGGGGGCGGGAGAGGGAACTACGAGCAGTACTTC.

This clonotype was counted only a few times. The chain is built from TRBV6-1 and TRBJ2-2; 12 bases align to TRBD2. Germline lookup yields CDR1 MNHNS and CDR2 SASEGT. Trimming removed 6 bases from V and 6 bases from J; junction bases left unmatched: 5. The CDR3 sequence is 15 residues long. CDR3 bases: TGTGCCAGCAGGATGACTAGCGGGAGTCCCGGGGAGCTGTTTTTT. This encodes CASRMTSGSPGELFF.

The CDR3 here is CASSGFHSNQPQHF. The DNA of the CDR3 is TGTGCCAGCAGTGGTTTCCATAGCAATCAGCCCCAGCATTTT. This chain uses TRBV2 with TRBJ1-5; D is ambiguous. The V gene's germline CDR1 is SNHLY and CDR2 FYNNEI. The CDR3 loop spans 14 amino acids. The germline V and J ends were trimmed by 4 bases and 0 bases, with 7 bases remaining between them.

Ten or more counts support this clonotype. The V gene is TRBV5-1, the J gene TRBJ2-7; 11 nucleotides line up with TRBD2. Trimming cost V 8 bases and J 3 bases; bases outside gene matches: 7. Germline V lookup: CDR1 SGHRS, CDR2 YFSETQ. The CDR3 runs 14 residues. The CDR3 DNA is TGCGCCAGTAAACCGGGACTAGCGGACTACGAGCAGTACTTC. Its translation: CASKPGLADYEQYF.

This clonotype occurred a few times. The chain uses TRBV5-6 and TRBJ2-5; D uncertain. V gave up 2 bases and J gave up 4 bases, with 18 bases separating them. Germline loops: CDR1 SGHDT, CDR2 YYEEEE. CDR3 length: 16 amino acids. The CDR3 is CASSFPEVPVGETQYF. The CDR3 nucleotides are TGTGCCAGCAGCTTCCCCGAGGTCCCGGTGGGAGAGACCCAGTACTTC.

The CDR3 DNA reads as TGTGCCAGCAGCCAAGAGGCAAGGGCCTACGAGCAGTACTTC. It is translated as CASSQEARAYEQYF. The chain recombines TRBV4-2 with TRBJ2-7; no clear D. The germline V and J ends were trimmed by 0 bases and 2 bases, with 8 bases remaining between them. CDR1 is LGHNA and CDR2 is YNFKEQ in the germline V gene. This CDR3 spans 14 amino acids.

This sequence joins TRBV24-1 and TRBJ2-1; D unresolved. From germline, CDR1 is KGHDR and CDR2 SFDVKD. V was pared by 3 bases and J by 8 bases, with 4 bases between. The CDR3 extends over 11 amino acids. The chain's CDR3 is CATSDLYEQFF. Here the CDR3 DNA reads TGTGCCACCAGTGATCTTTATGAGCAGTTCTTC.

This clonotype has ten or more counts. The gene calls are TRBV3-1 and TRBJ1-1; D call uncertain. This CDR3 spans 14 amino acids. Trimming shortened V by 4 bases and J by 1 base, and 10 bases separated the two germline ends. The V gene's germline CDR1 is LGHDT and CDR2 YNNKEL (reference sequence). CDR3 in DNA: TGTGCCAGCAGCCCCATCCGACGGAACACTGAAGCTTTCTTT. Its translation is CASSPIRRNTEAFF.

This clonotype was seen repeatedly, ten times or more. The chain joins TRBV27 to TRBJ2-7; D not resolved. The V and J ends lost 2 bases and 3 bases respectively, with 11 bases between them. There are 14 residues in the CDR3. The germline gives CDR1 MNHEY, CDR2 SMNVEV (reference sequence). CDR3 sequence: CASSLDGAVYEQYF. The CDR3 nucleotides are TGTGCCAGCAGTTTAGACGGAGCCGTCTACGAGCAGTACTTC.

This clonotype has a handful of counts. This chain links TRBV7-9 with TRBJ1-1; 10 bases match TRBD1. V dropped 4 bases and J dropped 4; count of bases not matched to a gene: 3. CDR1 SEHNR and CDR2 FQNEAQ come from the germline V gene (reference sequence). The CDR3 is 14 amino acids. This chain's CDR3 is CASSYGQGGTEAFF. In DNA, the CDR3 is TGTGCCAGCAGCTACGGACAGGGGGGCACTGAAGCTTTCTTT.